This entry features one T cell receptor (beta chain) sequence. The study sequenced TCR beta in blood CD8+ and CD4+ T cells. The CDR3 spans 14 residues. Germline V gives CDR1 SGHDN, CDR2 FVKESK. V lost 1 base and J lost 6, with 12 bases in between. This entry comes from a study of CD8 T cells in Susac syndrome. When the RNA was reverse transcribed, random hexamers were used with an input of about 0.5 to 1 ug. TCRdb recomputed calls from the immunoSEQ multiplex PCR reads with MiXCR, one row per CDR3 protein. This sample has approximately 160,000 distinct CDR3 sequences, with about 94% found just once. The genes are TRBV14 and TRBJ1-2, with a weak D call TRBD1 (6 bases). The sequencing sample was made of CD4+ T cells from PBMCs. The source of this sequence is a human donor in good health. The DNA for the CDR3 is TGTGCCAGCAGCCAAGGCCAGGGGTGGGATGGCTACACCTTC. This gives the protein CASSQGQGWDGYTF.